Given below is one T cell receptor beta chain in context. V was cut by 1 base and J by 9 bases, with 7 bases left in between. The CDR3 contains 12 residues. Germline CDR1 reads KGHSH; CDR2 reads LQKENI. 5'RACE, which relied on constant-segment primers, yielded TCR alpha and TCR beta cDNA libraries carrying sample barcodes and UMIs. One entry per CDR3 protein results from TCRdb running MiXCR on the 5' RACE reads. The sample lists 150,000 to 200,000 distinct CDR3 sequences, around a third occurring once. The source of the sample is a study of T-cell memory formation after mild COVID-19. The sequencing input was PBMCs or a T cell subset sorted from them (not recorded which). The receptor was derived from an adult woman who had mild COVID-19 (a few samples of this study predate the infection). Cell type and time point are not known. J is TRBJ2-1 and V is TRBV18, with D unresolved. CDR3 sequence: CASSPLEGEQFF. For the CDR3, the DNA is TGTGCCAGCTCACCACTAGAAGGTGAGCAGTTCTTC.